Following are 25 T cell receptor beta chains from one sample sequenced in a study of regulatory T cells in long-lasting Graves disease. Time point here: persistent/refractory GD, antithyroid drugs over 5 years with positive TRAb. PBMC-extracted RNA yielded the TCR library. For TCR beta, libraries came from iRepertoire HTBI primers and Arm-PCR of CDR3 regions. TCRdb reanalysed the multiplex PCR reads using MiXCR and keeps one entry per CDR3 protein. In the table there are about 470,000 distinct CDR3 sequences, 20% of which are singletons. The starting material was peripheral blood mononuclear cells (PBMCs), obtained when the disease was refractory, from a patient treated with antithyroid drugs. These TCRs come from a female donor with Graves disease.

This clonotype appeared many times. The rearrangement links TRBV6-1 to TRBJ1-6; the match to TRBD1 covers 7 bases. The CDR3 loop spans 15 amino acids. Germline V gene data show CDR1 as MNHNS and CDR2 as SASEGT. The V gene end was trimmed by 5 bases and the J gene end by 11 bases; junction bases not matched to a gene: 12. CDR3 sequence reads: CASSHLRDSLAPLHF. The CDR3 DNA reads as TGTGCCAGCAGTCATCTTCGGGACAGTCTAGCACCCCTCCACTTT.

The genes are TRBV14 and TRBJ2-1; 7 bases are a match to TRBD1. After removal of 0 bases from V and 7 bases from J, the junction contained 6 bases not matched to a gene. Germline values: CDR1 SGHDN, CDR2 FVKESK. This CDR3 is 15 amino acids long. The CDR3, as DNA: TGTGCCAGCAGCCAAGAAAGGGGGCCCTTGAATGAGCAGTTCTTC. Encoded protein: CASSQERGPLNEQFF. Drawing the rest from reference TRBV14 and TRBJ2-1, the complete variable domain is EAGVTQFPSHSVIEKGQTVTLRCDPISGHDNLYWYRRVMGKEIKFLLHFVKESKQDESGMPNNRFLAERTGGTYSTLKVQPAELEDSGVYFCASSQERGPLNEQFFGPGTRLTVL.

The V and J genes are TRBV20-1 and TRBJ2-4, with 11 bases matching TRBD2. The CDR3 runs 14 residues. Germline V gives CDR1 DFQATT, CDR2 SNEGSKA (reference sequence). V lost 5 bases, J lost 7 bases, and 7 bases stayed unmatched. CDR3 nucleotide sequence: TGCAGTGCTGGGACTAGCGGATCAGGGAACATTCAGTACTTC. This gives the protein CSAGTSGSGNIQYF.

CDR3 sequence reads: CASSHRGNIQYF. As DNA, the CDR3 is TGTGCCAGTAGTCACAGGGGAAACATTCAGTACTTC. The chain joins TRBV19 to TRBJ2-4; 7 nucleotides align to TRBD1. The CDR3 extends over 12 amino acids. Germline CDR1 reads LNHDA; CDR2 reads SQIVND (reference sequence). V shed 5 bases, J shed 6 bases, and the junction held 1 base outside the gene matches.

This clonotype was picked up a small number of times. The genes are TRBV7-2 and TRBJ2-7; D is perhaps TRBD2 (5 bases). The CDR3 contains 15 residues. The germline CDR1 and CDR2 sequences are SGHTA and FQGNSA. V dropped 4 bases and J dropped 0 bases, with 13 bases sitting between them. The DNA of the CDR3 is TGTGCCAGCAGCTCGGGGTGGGCACGCTCCTACGAGCAGTACTTC. Its translation is CASSSGWARSYEQYF.

The V and J genes are TRBV12-3 or TRBV12-4 and TRBJ2-5; perhaps D is TRBD1 or TRBD2 (5 bases each). The DNA end is a closer match to TRBJ2-3, so the J assignment may be wrong. The CDR3 extends over 16 amino acids. CDR3: CASSLALGFRDQSQYF. In DNA form, the CDR3 reads TGTGCCAGCAGTTTAGCGCTAGGGTTTAGGGACCAATCGCAGTATTTT.

This clonotype was observed at least ten times. The V call is TRBV4-2, the J call TRBJ2-7, with D unresolved. The germline CDR1 and CDR2 sequences are LGHNA and YNFKEQ. Trimming removed 0 bases at V and 2 bases at J, with 11 bases between. The length of the CDR3 is 15 residues. CDR3 in DNA: TGTGCCAGCAGCCAAGATTTGGCAGGAGCCTACGAGCAGTACTTC. Translation: CASSQDLAGAYEQYF.

The rearrangement links TRBV5-1 to TRBJ2-2, with D tentatively TRBD1 (6 bases). From germline, CDR1 is SGHRS and CDR2 YFSETQ. The CDR3 runs to 15 residues. V was trimmed by 5 bases and J by 3 bases, leaving 14 bases between them. The CDR3 loop reads CASRPTRTDTGELFF. CDR3 nucleotide sequence: TGCGCCAGCAGACCCACGCGGACAGACACCGGGGAGCTGTTTTTT.

As regards this clonotype: With a far larger clone one base away, a read error is the likely cause. This sequence joins TRBV28 and TRBJ1-5; D unresolved. V shed 2 bases and J shed 6 bases, with 11 bases lying between them. CDR1 and CDR2 from the germline V gene are MDHEN and SYDVKM. This CDR3 has 14 amino acids. CDR3 in DNA: TGTGCCAGCAGTTTAGGTACACCGAGTCAGCCCCAGCATTTT. This codes for CASSLGTPSQPQHF. Drawing the rest from reference TRBV28 and TRBJ1-5, the complete variable domain is DVKVTQSSRYLVKRTGEKVFLECVQDMDHENMFWYRQDPGLGLRLIYFSYDVKMKEKGDIPEGYSVSREKKERFSLILESASTNQTSMYLCASSLGTPSQPQHFGDGTRLSIL.

Regarding this clonotype: Since no conserved phenylalanine or tryptophan closes the CDR3, a read error is the likely cause. The rearrangement links TRBV19 to TRBJ2-5, with 7 positions matching TRBD1. Germline-derived CDR1 and CDR2 are LNHDA and SQIVND (reference sequence). V shed 6 bases, J shed 5 bases, and the junction held 12 bases outside the gene matches. CDR3 length equals 15 residues. The CDR3, as DNA: TGTGCCAGTAGCAAAACAGGGGCGCCAGGGGAGACCCAGTACCTC. Amino acids: CASSKTGAPGETQYL.

Notes on this clonotype: With a much larger clone just one base away, this may be a read error. V usage is TRBV6-1 and J usage is TRBJ2-7; 8 bases agree with TRBD2. This CDR3 contains 14 residues. V lost 6 bases and J lost 8; bases outside the gene matches: 12. Germline values: CDR1 MNHNS, CDR2 SASEGT. CDR3 coding DNA: TGTGCCAGCAGCTCCACCGGGACTAGGGCACAGCAGTACTTC. It is translated as CASSSTGTRAQQYF.

The rearrangement uses TRBV10-3 and TRBJ1-2, with D maybe TRBD1 (5 bases). CDR3 size: 18 residues. V lost 0 bases to trimming and J lost 5 bases, with 22 bases between them. Germline lookup yields CDR1 ENHRY and CDR2 SYGVKD. The CDR3 region is CAISESNLQNTGRYGYTF. CDR3 in DNA: TGTGCCATCAGTGAGTCAAACTTACAGAACACAGGCCGGTATGGCTACACCTTC.

In its sample, this clonotype was seen many times. The V gene is TRBV11-2, the J gene TRBJ1-1, with TRBD1 as a possible D gene (5 bases). Looked up from germline, CDR1 is SGHAT and CDR2 is FQNNGV. The CDR3 contains 18 residues. The ends were cut back, 0 bases at V and 0 bases at J, with 17 bases in the middle. Written as DNA, the CDR3 is TGTGCCAGCAGCTTAGACATGGGAGGGGCGTACATGAACACTGAAGCTTTCTTT. Translating gives CASSLDMGGAYMNTEAFF. The full variable domain, completed using reference TRBV11-2 and TRBJ1-1, is EAGVAQSPRYKIIEKRQSVAFWCNPISGHATLYWYQQILGQGPKLLIQFQNNGVVDDSQLPKDRFSAERLKGVDSTLKIQPAKLEDSAVYLCASSLDMGGAYMNTEAFFGQGTRLTVV.

The chain couples TRBV6-1 to TRBJ2-2; TRBD1 is a possible D gene (6 bases). Germline CDR1 and CDR2: MNHNS and SASEGT. This CDR3 comprises 15 residues. Deletions cut 9 bases from V and 0 bases from J, with 14 bases between. The CDR3 loop reads CASEPGHSNTGELFF. The CDR3 DNA is TGTGCCAGTGAACCGGGACATTCGAACACCGGGGAGCTGTTTTTT.

The V and J genes are TRBV2 and TRBJ2-1; a possible D gene is TRBD2 (5 bases). The CDR3 loop spans 15 amino acids. Germline V lookup: CDR1 SNHLY, CDR2 FYNNEI. With 1 base removed from V and 1 base from J, the gap between germline ends came to 8 bases. CDR3 amino acids: CASSEGGLSYNEQFF. CDR3 bases: TGTGCCAGCAGTGAAGGCGGGTTATCCTACAATGAGCAGTTCTTC.

V and J are TRBV30 and TRBJ1-2; no reliable D call. There are 12 residues in the CDR3. Trimming left V 5 bases short and J 8 bases short, with 15 bases between. Germline lookup yields CDR1 GTSNPN and CDR2 SVGIG (reference sequence). The CDR3 loop is CAWGVSPRGYTF. In DNA form, the CDR3 reads TGTGCCTGGGGGGTTTCCCCCCGGGGCTACACCTTC.

Many counts were recorded for this clonotype. The chain uses TRBV7-2 and TRBJ1-5, with D unclear. The germline CDR1 and CDR2 sequences are SGHTA and FQGNSA. This CDR3 is built from 14 residues. Trimming took 5 bases from V and 0 from J, leaving 8 bases between them. In DNA, the CDR3 is TGTGCCAGCAGCCCGAGTCCTAGCAATCAGCCCCAGCATTTT. It codes for CASSPSPSNQPQHF. Full variable domain (missing parts from reference TRBV7-2 and TRBJ1-5): GAGVSQSPSNKVTEKGKDVELRCDPISGHTALYWYRQSLGQGLEFLIYFQGNSAPDKSGLPSDRFSAERTGGSVSTLTIQRTQQEDSAVYLCASSPSPSNQPQHFGDGTRLSIL.

Ten or more counts support this clonotype. The chain joins TRBV3-1 to TRBJ1-6; possible D gene TRBD1, 5 bases. The V end was cut by 0 bases, the J end by 15 bases, with 15 bases between. The CDR3 has 14 amino acids. The V gene's germline CDR1 is LGHDT and CDR2 YNNKEL (reference sequence). CDR3 coding DNA: TGTGCCAGCAGCCAAGATGGTGCAGGGCTGATCCTCCACTTT. It is translated as CASSQDGAGLILHF.

This clonotype was counted ten times or more. The chain is built from TRBV19 and TRBJ1-5; D is undetermined. V gave up 4 bases and J gave up 5 bases, with 6 bases separating them. This CDR3 comprises 12 residues. Germline loops: CDR1 LNHDA, CDR2 SQIVND (reference sequence). CDR3 residues: CASSKRDQPQHF. CDR3 DNA: TGTGCCAGTAGTAAGAGGGATCAGCCCCAGCATTTT.

CDR3 DNA sequence: TGCAGCGGCTTAGCGGGACCAGAGACCCAGTACTTC. This codes for CSGLAGPETQYF. The chain recombines TRBV29-1 with TRBJ2-5; 8 bases are a match to TRBD2. Germline V gives CDR1 SQVTM, CDR2 ANQGSEA. The CDR3 is 12 amino acids. V trimming: 7 bases; J trimming: 4 bases; junction bases outside the gene matches: 5.

V gene TRBV6-5 combines with J gene TRBJ2-7; TRBD2 is a possible D gene (6 bases). Germline lookup yields CDR1 MNHEY and CDR2 SVGAGI. V dropped 2 bases and J dropped 0 bases, with 17 bases sitting between them. The length of the CDR3 is 17 residues. CDR3 nucleotides: TGTGCCAGCAGTTACCGTGGGGGGTCGGGAAGCTCCTACGAGCAGTACTTC. Amino acids: CASSYRGGSGSSYEQYF.

This clonotype appeared many times. This rearrangement joins TRBV6-1 to TRBJ1-2, with D unclear. Per the germline V gene, CDR1 is MNHNS and CDR2 is SASEGT. V lost 7 bases, J lost 7 bases, and 19 bases lay in between. CDR3 length: 14 residues. Here the CDR3 DNA reads TGTGCCAGCAACGTCGCCGTAGAAACACCTGGCTACACCTTC. The encoded protein is CASNVAVETPGYTF.

A remark on this clonotype: One end of the junction does not line up with germline, which may come from a read error. The chain couples TRBV5-1 to TRBJ2-7; no firm D call. Germline CDR1 is SGHRS and CDR2 is YFSETQ. This CDR3 spans 15 amino acids. The CDR3 sequence: CASSLAGLLPYEQYF. CDR3 DNA sequence: TGTGCCAGCAGCTTGGCCGGCCTCTTGCCCTACGAGCAGTACTTC.

This clonotype showed up just once. The conserved phenylalanine or tryptophan is not found at the CDR3 terminus, so this likely reflects a read error. This sequence joins TRBV6-8 and TRBJ1-1, with D tentatively TRBD1 (6 bases). Per germline, CDR1 MNHGY and CDR2 SAAAGT. This CDR3 region has 18 residues. Trimming took off 5 bases at V and 0 bases at J, with 22 bases between the two ends. The chain's CDR3 is CASSTSSPLGTLNTEAFL. CDR3 sequence (DNA): TGTGCCAGCAGTACCAGCAGTCCCCTCGGGACATTGAACACTGAAGCTTTCCTT.

The chain couples TRBV11-2 to TRBJ2-1; 11 bases align to TRBD2. Germline lookup yields CDR1 SGHAT and CDR2 FQNNGV. The J segment lost 6 bases and the V segment lost 7 bases, leaving 8 bases of the junction unmatched. This CDR3 region has 15 residues. The CDR3 coding sequence is TGTGCCAGCACCCCGCTAGCGGGAGGTCCCAATGAGCAGTTCTTC. Protein sequence: CASTPLAGGPNEQFF.